The source of this TCR beta chain is a study of shared clonotypes between healthy human individuals. Study-level information: In total, the donors were a couple of women and a few men aged 18 to 49.

The assay was immunoSEQ multiplex PCR, and TCRdb's table has in-frame clones only and misses some. The profile shows roughly 2.2 million clones, around 92% of them singletons. Findings of the study overall: What naive subsets generally showed was a larger estimated richness than memory subsets showed. In a handful of donors, about 5% of naive CD4 clonotypes appeared in common.

Partitioning of CD4+ cells yielded a CD45RA+ naive subset and a CD45RA-negative memory subset. This clone was seen just once. As yet, its antigen is unknown. The TCR sequence derives from a man younger than 35 in good health. Some clones in this sample may be carry-over from other donors' samples. Sequenced material: naive CD4+ T cells from PBMCs. Sample subset: CD45RA+ positively selected.

The CDR3 reads CASLPGAAYTEAFF. Written as DNA, the CDR3 is TGTGCCAGCTTACCGGGGGCAGCGTACACTGAAGCTTTCTTT. This rearrangement joins TRBV18 to TRBJ1-1; D may be TRBD1 (6 bases). Germline assignment: CDR1 KGHSH and CDR2 LQKENI. The CDR3 runs to 14 residues. V was clipped by 7 bases and J by 3 bases, with 15 bases between them.